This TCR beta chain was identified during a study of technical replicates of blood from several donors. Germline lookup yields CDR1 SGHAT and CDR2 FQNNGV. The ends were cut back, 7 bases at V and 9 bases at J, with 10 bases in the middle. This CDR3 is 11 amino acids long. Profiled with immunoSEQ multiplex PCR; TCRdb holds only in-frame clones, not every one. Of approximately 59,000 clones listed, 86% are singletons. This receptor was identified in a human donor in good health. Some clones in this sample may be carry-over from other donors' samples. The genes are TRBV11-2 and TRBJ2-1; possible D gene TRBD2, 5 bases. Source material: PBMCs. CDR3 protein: CASTVASEQFF. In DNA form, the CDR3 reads TGTGCCAGCACCGTAGCGAGTGAGCAGTTCTTC.